The 9 T cell receptor beta chains listed next were all sequenced from one sample in a study of cytomegalovirus exposure and HLA in healthy donors. Amplification used 60 Vbeta primers and 13 Jbeta primers. Assay: immunoSEQ multiplex PCR; the TCRdb copy retains only in-frame clones and omits some. The data hold around 100,000 clones, with 80% to 90% observed a single time. Sequencing used PBMCs. The receptors here all came from a man aged 25 to 45 in good health and CMV-seropositive.

This chain uses TRBV5-1 with TRBJ2-7; no reliable D call. Trimming removed 1 base at V and 5 bases at J, with 10 bases between. The CDR3 length is 13 residues. Germline V gives CDR1 SGHRS, CDR2 YFSETQ. The CDR3 DNA is TGCGCCAGCAGCTTGATGTACCCGGACGAGCAGTACTTC. Amino acid sequence: CASSLMYPDEQYF.

CDR3 sequence reads: CASSQAGANVLTF. DNA for the CDR3: TGTGCCAGCAGCCAGGCCGGGGCCAACGTCCTGACTTTC. The V call is TRBV9, the J call TRBJ2-6; the D is unclear. This CDR3 has 13 amino acids. From germline, CDR1 is SGDLS and CDR2 YYNGEE. Trimming took 4 bases from V and 4 from J, leaving 6 bases between them.

J is TRBJ2-1 and V is TRBV7-9; tentative D call: TRBD2 (5 bases). Looked up from germline, CDR1 is SEHNR and CDR2 is FQNEAQ (reference sequence). The CDR3 runs to 14 residues. V was clipped by 5 bases and J by 7 bases, with 15 bases between them. Here the CDR3 reads CASSDPLWRNEQFF. The CDR3 DNA follows: TGTGCCAGCAGCGACCCCTTATGGAGGAATGAGCAGTTCTTC.

The chain recombines TRBV4-2 with TRBJ2-1; 10 bases are shared with TRBD2. V shed 5 bases and J 5 bases; nucleotides not matched to a gene: 6. The CDR3 is made up of 15 amino acids. Germline assignment: CDR1 LGHNA and CDR2 YNFKEQ. The CDR3 nucleotides read TGTGCCAGCAGCTTGGGAGCGGGAGGGGACAATGAGCAGTTCTTC. It yields the protein CASSLGAGGDNEQFF.

The rearrangement uses TRBV7-9 and TRBJ2-7; D unclear. V was clipped by 2 bases and J by 2 bases, with 10 bases between them. The CDR3 extends over 14 amino acids. Germline V CDR1 and CDR2: SEHNR, FQNEAQ (reference sequence). The CDR3 loop reads CASSLIRVPYEQYF. The CDR3 DNA follows: TGTGCCAGCAGCTTAATTCGCGTCCCCTACGAGCAGTACTTC.

The chain employs TRBV6-5 and TRBJ1-1, with 7 bases matching TRBD1. Germline lookup yields CDR1 MNHEY and CDR2 SVGAGI. The junction had 5 bases not matched to a gene; V was cut back by 8 bases and J by 5 bases. The CDR3 length is 12 residues. Here the CDR3 reads CASLGGLTEAFF. In DNA, the CDR3 is TGTGCCAGCCTAGGGGGCCTGACTGAAGCTTTCTTT.

This clone was seen only a few times. J is TRBJ2-1 and V is TRBV14; D gene uncertain. CDR3 size: 16 residues. V was cut by 0 bases and J by 0 bases, with 9 bases left in between. Germline V lookup: CDR1 SGHDN, CDR2 FVKESK. CDR3 DNA: TGTGCCAGCAGCCAAGATTGGCGGAGCTCCTACAATGAGCAGTTCTTC. It translates to CASSQDWRSSYNEQFF.

This clone was observed a few times. The V and J genes are TRBV6-5 and TRBJ1-5; 8 bases are a match to TRBD1. The CDR3 is made up of 13 amino acids. The germline V gene has CDR1 MNHEY and CDR2 SVGAGI. V shed 8 bases and J 4 bases; nucleotides not matched to a gene: 4. Here the CDR3 reads CASQGQDNQPQHF. Written as DNA, the CDR3 is TGTGCCAGCCAGGGACAGGATAATCAGCCCCAGCATTTT.

The V gene is TRBV7-8, the J gene TRBJ2-2; 16 nucleotides match TRBD2. Germline V gives CDR1 SGHVS, CDR2 FQNEAQ. The length of the CDR3 is 16 residues. Germline trimming cut 5 bases from V and 6 bases from J; bases unmatched to any gene: 3. CDR3 in amino acids: CASSHGTSGRAGELFF. The CDR3, as DNA: TGTGCCAGCAGCCATGGGACTAGCGGGAGGGCCGGGGAGCTGTTTTTT.